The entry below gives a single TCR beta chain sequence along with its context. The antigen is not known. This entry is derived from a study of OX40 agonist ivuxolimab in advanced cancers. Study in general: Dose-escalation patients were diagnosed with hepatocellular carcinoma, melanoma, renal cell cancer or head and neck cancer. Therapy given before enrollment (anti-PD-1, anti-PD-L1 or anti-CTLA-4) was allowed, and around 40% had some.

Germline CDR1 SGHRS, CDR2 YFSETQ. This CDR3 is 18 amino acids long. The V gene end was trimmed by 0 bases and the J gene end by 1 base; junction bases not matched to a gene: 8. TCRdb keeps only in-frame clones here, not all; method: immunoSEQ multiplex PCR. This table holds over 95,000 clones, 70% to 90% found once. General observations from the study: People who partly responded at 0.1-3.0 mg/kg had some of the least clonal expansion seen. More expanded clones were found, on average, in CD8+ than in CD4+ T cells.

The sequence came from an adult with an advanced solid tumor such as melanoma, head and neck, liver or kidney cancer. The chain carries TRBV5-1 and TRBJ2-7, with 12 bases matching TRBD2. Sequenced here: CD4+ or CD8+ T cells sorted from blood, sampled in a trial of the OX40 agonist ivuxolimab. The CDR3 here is CASSLEGLAGPLSYEQYF. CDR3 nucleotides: TGCGCCAGCAGCTTGGAAGGACTAGCGGGGCCCCTATCCTACGAGCAGTACTTC.